This TCR beta chain is from a study of OX40 agonist ivuxolimab in advanced cancers. In terms of the full investigation: The costimulatory receptor OX40 (CD134) was targeted by ivuxolimab, a fully human IgG2 agonistic monoclonal antibody. Intravenous ivuxolimab was administered to patients every 2 weeks at six dose levels: 0.01, 0.1, 0.3, 1.5, 3 and 10 mg/kg. Of the roughly 52 patients in dose escalation, around 20 had hepatocellular carcinoma, about 15 had melanoma, 9 had renal cell carcinoma and 9 had head and neck cancer. In the dose-escalation cohort, 65% to 85% of patients were male, and the mean age was around 60 years with a range of about 20 to 79. Patients were allowed to have had prior anti-PD-1, anti-PD-L1 or anti-CTLA-4 therapy, and roughly two fifths of the dose-escalation patients had been treated with checkpoint inhibitors. Partial responses occurred in three dose-escalation patients: two with cutaneous melanoma and one with hepatocellular carcinoma. Peripheral TCRbeta sequencing aimed to test whether ivuxolimab altered TCR sequence diversity and caused clonal T-cell expansion. The monotherapy dose-escalation portion (N = 52 patients) of the phase I ivuxolimab trial is reported in the paper. The paper's findings and limits, for the study overall: Which antigens the clonally expanded peripheral T cells were specific for was not determined. Clonal expansion of both CD4+ and CD8+ blood T cells was observed from baseline to week 6 at doses 0.1 to 3.0 mg/kg. After ivuxolimab, more expanded clones were found on average in CD8+ T cells than in CD4+ T cells. Low levels of normalized T-cell clonal expansion were also seen in some patients who did not respond. In partial responders in the 0.1-3.0 mg/kg groups, normalized peripheral clonal expansion was found to be among the lowest, especially among CD8+ T cells.

The trial excluded patients who had a history of autoimmune disease or who were on systemic immunosuppression. Peripheral blood for TCR sequencing was collected from all dose cohorts at baseline, on cycle 4 day 1, and on cycle 7 day 1. Samples came from an open-label, multicenter, first-in-human phase I dose-escalation trial of ivuxolimab. Adults with locally advanced or metastatic head and neck squamous cell, hepatocellular, melanoma or renal cell carcinoma were enrolled in the trial. Before TCR sequencing, CD4+ and CD8+ T cells were separately sorted from peripheral blood. Genomic DNA was extracted from sorted cells for sequencing of the TCRbeta CDR3 region. The immunoSEQ Assay was used to sequence the TCRbeta CDR3 regions. The table was pulled from immuneACCESS by TCRdb, which kept in-frame rearrangements only. Such tables lose some clones; where checked, under half of the loss comes from unresolved V genes, and the rest has no known cause. This sample holds 15,000 to 25,000 clones; 83% were observed only once. The ten most abundant clones make up roughly 49% of the sample.

This clone is a singleton in its sample. Its antigen remains unidentified. Per-base qualities were not stored, and no clone one base away is much larger. Per the germline V gene, SGDLS is the CDR1 and YYNGEE is the CDR2. Between the V and J ends, shortened by 3 bases and 0 bases respectively, the junction contains 13 bases. From its cysteine to its phenylalanine, the CDR3 spans 16 amino acids. Only the CDR3 part of the read is kept: 48 bases, read in frame from the first base. The material was CD4+ or CD8+ T cells sorted from blood, obtained in a trial of the OX40 agonist ivuxolimab. The TCR comes from an adult with an advanced solid tumor such as melanoma, head and neck, liver or kidney cancer. The chain links TRBV9 with TRBJ2-1; TRBD1 could be the D gene, as 6 bases match. The DNA is as follows: TGTGCCAGCAGCGCCCAGACAGGACGCTCCTACAATGAGCAGTTCTTC. The resulting protein is CASSAQTGRSYNEQFF.